These 25 T cell receptor beta chains were all obtained from the same sample, sequenced in a study of TIL therapy for anti-PD-1-resistant metastatic lung cancer. Sequencing used immunoSEQ v3. Clones were read by immunoSEQ multiplex PCR, and TCRdb kept only the in-frame ones, dropping some. The data hold around 45,000 clones, with less than 75% observed a single time. As for time point: pre-treatment sample, taken before nivolumab and TIL therapy. Tumor tissue came from excised metastases, mostly pleural nodules or supraclavicular lymph nodes. Sequenced here: tumor tissue, sampled at baseline. Source of these receptors: a person aged 25 to 80 with non-small cell lung cancer.

The chain's CDR3 is CASSPRWASGVTDTQYF. The CDR3 bases are TGTGCCAGCAGCCCCCGATGGGCTAGCGGCGTAACAGATACGCAGTATTTT. The chain is built from TRBV9 and TRBJ2-3; 7 bases agree with TRBD2. V trimming: 4 bases; J trimming: 3 bases; junction bases outside the gene matches: 14. The CDR3 covers 17 residues. Per the germline V gene, CDR1 is SGDLS and CDR2 is YYNGEE.

The chain combines TRBV5-5 with TRBJ2-1, with 14 bases that match TRBD2. Germline CDR1 and CDR2: SGHKS and YYEKEE (reference sequence). The junction had 15 bases not matched to a gene; V was cut back by 1 base and J by 9 bases. The CDR3 contains 19 residues. The CDR3 region is CASSLIWTSGGSMSGEQFF. The CDR3 DNA follows: TGTGCCAGCAGCTTGATTTGGACTAGCGGGGGGTCCATGAGTGGTGAGCAGTTCTTC.

This chain joins TRBV21-1 and TRBJ1-5. TRBV21-1 counts as a pseudogene. This CDR3 has 15 amino acids. CDR3 bases: TGTGCCAGCAGCTGTAGGGGGGGAGGCAATCAGCCCCAGCATTTT. This encodes CASSCRGGGNQPQHF.

The V call is TRBV6-1, the J call TRBJ1-3, with 7 bases aligning to TRBD1. Germline V gives CDR1 MNHNS, CDR2 SASEGT. CDR3 length: 13 residues. Trimming removed 1 base from V and 9 bases from J; junction bases left unmatched: 3. The CDR3 loop reads CASSEDRGVTIYF. DNA of the CDR3: TGTGCCAGCAGTGAAGACAGGGGAGTCACCATATATTTT.

This clone turned up a few times. The chain uses TRBV5-6 and TRBJ2-1; a weak D match, TRBD2 (5 bases). V dropped 2 bases and J dropped 7 bases, with 10 bases sitting between them. This CDR3 spans 13 amino acids. The germline V gene encodes CDR1 SGHDT and CDR2 YYEEEE. The CDR3 spells CASSFDYLNEQFF. The CDR3 coding sequence is TGTGCCAGCAGCTTCGACTATCTGAATGAGCAGTTCTTC.

The rearrangement links TRBV9 to TRBJ2-2, with D unclear. The V gene lost 0 bases and the J gene lost 9 bases, with 6 bases spanning the gap. Germline assignment: CDR1 SGDLS and CDR2 YYNGEE. This CDR3 has 12 amino acids. CDR3 loop: CASSVEPRELFF. The CDR3 DNA follows: TGTGCCAGCAGCGTAGAACCCCGGGAGCTGTTTTTT. Based on the CDR3 plus reference TRBV9 and TRBJ2-2, the full variable domain is DSGVTQTPKHLITATGQRVTLRCSPRSGDLSVYWYQQSLDQGLQFLIQYYNGEERAKGNILERFSAQQFPDLHSELNLSSLELGDSALYFCASSVEPRELFFGEGSRLTVL.

Comments on this clone: This CDR3 is also generated by other DNA sequences in the sample. The chain is built from TRBV9 and TRBJ2-2; no clear D gene. Germline V gene lookup returns CDR1 SGDLS and CDR2 YYNGEE. CDR3 size: 14 residues. Deletions cut 1 base from V and 1 base from J, with 5 bases between. DNA for the CDR3: TGTGCCAGCAGCGTAACCGGGAACACCGGGGAGCTGTTTTTT. Translated, it gives CASSVTGNTGELFF.

This clone was seen a single time. The chain is built from TRBV5-1 and TRBJ2-7, with D possibly being TRBD1 (5 bases). The ends were cut back, 4 bases at V and 0 bases at J, with 8 bases in the middle. The CDR3 consists of 13 residues. Germline CDR1 and CDR2: SGHRS and YFSETQ. The CDR3, as DNA: TGCGCCAGCAGCCGACAGTTCTCCTACGAGCAGTACTTC. Translating it yields CASSRQFSYEQYF.

The CDR3 sequence: CASSIVGGPGAPETQYF. The CDR3 DNA reads TGTGCCAGTAGTATAGTAGGAGGACCGGGAGCCCCGGAGACCCAGTACTTC. The chain links TRBV19 to TRBJ2-5, with a possible D match to TRBD2 (6 bases). Per germline, CDR1 LNHDA and CDR2 SQIVND (reference sequence). The CDR3 is made up of 17 amino acids. Trimming left V 1 base short and J 5 bases short, with 20 bases between.

This clone is deemed medium-sized. Other DNA sequences within the sample encode an identical CDR3. The chain has TRBV4-2 and TRBJ1-4; a possible D gene is TRBD1 (6 bases). Deletions cut 6 bases from V and 4 bases from J, with 9 bases between. This CDR3 is built from 13 residues. CDR1 and CDR2 from the germline V gene are LGHNA and YNFKEQ. The CDR3 loop reads CASSPQGNEKLFF. DNA for the CDR3: TGTGCCAGCAGTCCACAGGGTAATGAAAAACTGTTTTTT.

This chain uses TRBV11-2 with TRBJ2-2; possible D gene TRBD2, 5 bases. Germline V CDR1 and CDR2: SGHAT, FQNNGV. The V and J ends lost 5 bases and 8 bases respectively, with 12 bases between them. The CDR3 length is 13 residues. The CDR3 sequence is CASSISWEGELFF. The CDR3 nucleotides are TGTGCCAGCAGCATAAGCTGGGAGGGGGAGCTGTTTTTT.

This clone was seen a single time. J is TRBJ1-1 and V is TRBV28, with TRBD1 matching 7 bases. In germline, CDR1 is MDHEN, CDR2 SYDVKM. Germline trimming cut 6 bases from V and 10 bases from J; bases unmatched to any gene: 14. The CDR3 has 14 amino acids. The CDR3 region is CASRPTLGQARAFF. The CDR3 nucleotides are TGTGCCAGCAGACCGACTCTTGGACAGGCACGAGCTTTCTTT.

This chain connects TRBV9 to TRBJ2-5; 9 bases align to TRBD1. Germline CDR1 reads SGDLS; CDR2 reads YYNGEE. This CDR3 is built from 15 residues. The V gene end was trimmed by 1 base and the J gene end by 2 bases; junction bases not matched to a gene: 3. The CDR3 here is CASSVSGTGQETQYF. In DNA, the CDR3 is TGTGCCAGCAGCGTATCCGGGACAGGGCAAGAGACCCAGTACTTC.

This rearrangement joins TRBV5-1 to TRBJ2-7, with D uncertain. V dropped 0 bases and J dropped 5 bases, with 15 bases sitting between them. The CDR3 extends over 15 amino acids. Germline V gene data show CDR1 as SGHRS and CDR2 as YFSETQ. The CDR3 DNA reads TGCGCCAGCAGCTTGGAGGTCGTTAGGGCCCACGAGCAGTACTTC. Protein: CASSLEVVRAHEQYF.

The CDR3 sequence: CASSDRTGDTIDEQFF. CDR3 DNA sequence: TGTGCCAGCAGTGACAGGACAGGAGATACTATTGATGAGCAGTTCTTC. V usage is TRBV6-4 and J usage is TRBJ2-1; 7 bases fit TRBD1. Germline CDR1 reads MRHNA; CDR2 reads SNTAGT. Trimming removed 2 bases from V and 8 bases from J; junction bases left unmatched: 12. The CDR3 sequence is 16 residues long.

The rearrangement uses TRBV30 and TRBJ2-3, with D perhaps matching TRBD1 or TRBD2 (6 bases each). The CDR3 is made up of 15 amino acids. V was trimmed by 5 bases and J by 1 base, leaving 16 bases between them. The germline V gene has CDR1 GTSNPN and CDR2 SVGIG (reference sequence). The CDR3 nucleotides read TGTGCCTGGCGACTAGGGGGTGAGGGCACAGATACGCAGTATTTT. This codes for CAWRLGGEGTDTQYF. The full variable domain, completed using reference TRBV30 and TRBJ2-3, is SQTIHQWPATLVQPVGSPLSLECTVEGTSNPNLYWYRQAAGRGLQLLFYSVGIGQISSEVPQNLSASRPQDRQFILSSKKLLLSDSGFYLCAWRLGGEGTDTQYFGPGTRLTVL.

This chain uses TRBV13 with TRBJ2-2; D perhaps matches TRBD2 (7 bases). The CDR3 runs 16 residues. Germline CDR1 PRHDT, CDR2 FYEKMQ (reference sequence). V was clipped by 2 bases and J by 5 bases, with 15 bases between them. CDR3 DNA: TGTGCCAGCAGCTTACCAAGCGGGACACGTACCGGGGAGCTGTTTTTT. Its protein product is CASSLPSGTRTGELFF.

This clone came up a few times. V is TRBV28 and J is TRBJ2-3, with D possibly being TRBD1 or TRBD2 (6 bases each). The CDR3 is 16 residues long. Per the germline V gene, CDR1 is MDHEN and CDR2 is SYDVKM. Between the trimmed V and J ends, which lost 6 bases and 3 bases, there was a span of 19 bases. Here the CDR3 DNA reads TGTGCCAGCAGCGTGACAGGCGGGACTGGAACAGATACGCAGTATTTT. Translated: CASSVTGGTGTDTQYF.

This chain connects TRBV10-3 to TRBJ2-5, with D perhaps TRBD1 (6 bases). Trimming removed 6 bases at V and 1 base at J, with 9 bases between. The CDR3 is made up of 13 amino acids. CDR1 is ENHRY, CDR2 SYGVKD, per germline. The CDR3 region has the DNA TGTGCCATCAGACCACAGGGCCAAGAGACCCAGTACTTC. This encodes CAIRPQGQETQYF.

The V and J genes are TRBV5-4 and TRBJ1-1, with D possibly matching TRBD1 (5 bases). The CDR3 spans 17 residues. Germline V gives CDR1 SGHNT, CDR2 YYREEE (reference sequence). V gave up 4 bases and J gave up 1 base, with 20 bases separating them. The CDR3 sequence is CASSPSRGGSSNTEAFF. The DNA of the CDR3 is TGTGCCAGCAGCCCCAGCCGCGGGGGATCCTCGAACACTGAAGCTTTCTTT.

The J gene is TRBJ1-5, the V gene TRBV5-8; 7 bases agree with TRBD1. Germline V lookup: CDR1 SGHTS, CDR2 YDEGEE. V lost 4 bases and J lost 1; bases outside the gene matches: 17. This CDR3 has 19 amino acids. The CDR3 DNA is TGTGCCAGCAGCAACATCAGGGCAGGGGGGGCAGGGAGCAATCAGCCCCAGCATTTT. This encodes CASSNIRAGGAGSNQPQHF.

The chain employs TRBV10-3 and TRBJ2-3; 13 bases map to TRBD2. Germline values: CDR1 ENHRY, CDR2 SYGVKD. J lost 4 bases, V lost 4 bases, and 5 bases had no gene match. There are 16 residues in the CDR3. The CDR3 spells CAISALAGGVADTQYF. The CDR3 DNA follows: TGTGCCATCAGTGCACTAGCGGGAGGGGTTGCAGATACGCAGTATTTT.

This clone is medium-sized (0.01 to 0.1%) by share. V gene TRBV5-1 combines with J gene TRBJ1-6; no reliable D call. Germline lookup yields CDR1 SGHRS and CDR2 YFSETQ. CDR3 length equals 13 residues. Trimming stripped 3 bases from V and 13 bases from J, with 14 bases between. CDR3 amino acids: CASSSEEATPLHF. DNA of the CDR3: TGCGCCAGCAGCTCTGAGGAGGCCACCCCCCTCCACTTT.

J is TRBJ1-2 and V is TRBV28; 9 positions agree with TRBD1. This CDR3 is built from 15 residues. In germline, CDR1 is MDHEN, CDR2 SYDVKM. Germline trimming cut 0 bases from V and 8 bases from J; bases unmatched to any gene: 7. DNA of the CDR3: TGTGCCAGCAGTTTATGGGCCGACAGGGGGGAGGGCTACACCTTC. This sequence encodes CASSLWADRGEGYTF.

This chain connects TRBV7-3 to TRBJ2-2, with a tentative D call TRBD2 (5 bases). V gave up 5 bases and J gave up 4 bases, with 17 bases separating them. The CDR3 loop spans 16 amino acids. Per the germline V gene, CDR1 is SGHTA and CDR2 is FQGTGA. The CDR3 here is CASSLEVGSATGELFF. The CDR3 nucleotides are TGTGCCAGCAGCCTAGAAGTAGGTAGCGCCACCGGGGAGCTGTTTTTT.